This TCR beta chain came from a study of blood T cell repertoires in COVID-19. Study-wide context: From the United States, Italy and Spain came samples of acute and convalescent COVID-19. Sample material is recorded as cDNA or gDNA derived from T cells, B-cell-depleted T cells, or PBMCs.

Trimming removed 2 bases at V and 1 base at J, with 11 bases between. Germline V gene sequence: CDR1 MNHNS, CDR2 SASEGT. CDR3 size: 15 residues. Authors' methods: Reference gene primer amplification gave nucleated cell count estimates. Libraries were prepared by immunoSEQ multiplex PCR; TCRdb keeps only in-frame clonotypes and omits some of them. That table is the source of V, J and clone size, and D and trimming were worked out from the DNA. The profile shows about 91,000 clones, approximately 90% of them singletons. Only one count was recorded for this clone. V gene TRBV6-1 combines with J gene TRBJ1-1, with D possibly TRBD1 on 6 matching bases. The specimen was peripheral blood. The clonotype comes from a man in his sixties or seventies with acute or convalescent COVID-19. CDR3 amino acids: CASSETGLTNTEAFF. The CDR3 region has the DNA TGTGCCAGCAGTGAAACAGGGCTTACGAACACTGAAGCTTTCTTT.